These 8 T cell receptor beta chains share one sample of origin, sequenced in a study of blood T cells in healthy people across ages (dated by TCRdb to 2013 to 2016). The library was produced with 5' RACE. TCRdb names Illumina HiSeq 2500 as the instrument used. A second PCR of roughly 6 to 11 cycles was performed with a sample-barcoded 5' primer and a J-beta primer mix. Starting from the raw public reads, TCRdb applied fastp trimming at Q25, assembled clones with MiXCR and retained in-frame beta chains. Merged by CDR3 protein, the rows form single entries marked with the most common genes and DNA. The sample table records some 760,000 distinct CDR3 sequences; roughly 25% of these occur just once. The ten top clones hold 3% to 4% of the sample. These data also featured in a second study, about T cells of mothers and their children.

The sample taken for sequencing was blood. The source is a boy younger than 18 in good health.

The chain recombines TRBV29-1 with TRBJ2-5, with 9 bases matching TRBD1. The CDR3 runs 15 residues. Germline CDR1 is SQVTM and CDR2 is ANQGSEA. V trimming: 0 bases; J trimming: 6 bases; junction bases outside the gene matches: 8. The CDR3 reads CSVEDLGQGGKTQYF. DNA of the CDR3: TGCAGCGTTGAAGATCTGGGACAGGGCGGGAAGACCCAGTACTTC.

The CDR3 reads CASSRNRDKSYEQYF. Here the CDR3 DNA reads TGCGCCAGCAGCCGCAACAGGGATAAGTCCTACGAGCAGTACTTC. The chain joins TRBV4-3 to TRBJ2-7; D may be TRBD1 (6 bases). Germline CDR1 and CDR2: LGHNA and YSLEER. V shed 4 bases and J shed 1 base, with 14 bases lying between them. The length of the CDR3 is 15 residues.

With respect to this clonotype: A junction boundary mismatches the germline segment, possibly from a read error. This sequence joins TRBV9 and TRBJ1-2; 8 nucleotides line up with TRBD1. The CDR3 extends over 15 amino acids. Germline V gives CDR1 SGDLS, CDR2 YYNGEE. CDR3 in DNA: TGTGCCAGCAGCGTAGGAGGGACAGGATTTTATGAGAAGGCCTTC. Translated: CASSVGGTGFYEKAF.

J is TRBJ1-4 and V is TRBV7-9; D remains ambiguous. Germline CDR1 SEHNR, CDR2 FQNEAQ (reference sequence). The CDR3 extends over 12 amino acids. V was cut by 1 base and J by 12 bases, with 9 bases left in between. This CDR3 is CASSLDAPELFF. The CDR3 DNA follows: TGTGCCAGCAGCTTAGACGCCCCGGAACTGTTTTTT.

This clonotype was recorded a few times. This sequence joins TRBV9 and TRBJ2-1; D may be TRBD1 (5 bases). Germline V gene lookup returns CDR1 SGDLS and CDR2 YYNGEE. Trimming shortened V by 2 bases and J by 4 bases, and 13 bases separated the two germline ends. CDR3 length: 15 residues. CDR3 in DNA: TGTGCCAGCAGCGTGGGGCCAGAATTATACAATGAGCAGTTCTTC. It is translated as CASSVGPELYNEQFF.

The genes are TRBV29-1 and TRBJ1-1; 7 positions match TRBD1. The CDR3 is 11 amino acids. V lost 6 bases, J lost 7 bases, and 5 bases stayed unmatched. Germline V gene sequence: CDR1 SQVTM, CDR2 ANQGSEA. CDR3: CSVRQGGEAFF. For the CDR3, the DNA is TGCAGCGTGAGACAGGGAGGTGAAGCTTTCTTT.

J is TRBJ2-5 and V is TRBV29-1, with 8 nucleotides matching TRBD1. With the DNA end fitting TRBJ2-7 better, the J assignment may be wrong. CDR1 and CDR2 (germline): SQVTM, ANQGSEA. CDR3 length equals 13 residues. CDR3 bases: TGCAGCGTTGGGGCAGGGGGCTACTACGAGCAGTACTTC. Its translation is CSVGAGGYYEQYF.

This rearrangement joins TRBV28 to TRBJ1-3, with D unresolved. Deletions cut 3 bases from V and 0 bases from J, with 12 bases between. The CDR3 sequence is 16 residues long. Germline-derived CDR1 and CDR2 are MDHEN and SYDVKM. The CDR3 DNA is TGTGCCAGCAGTTTTTCAGCAGGCCTCTCTGGAAACACCATATATTTT. Translating gives CASSFSAGLSGNTIYF. Drawing the rest from reference TRBV28 and TRBJ1-3, the complete variable domain is DVKVTQSSRYLVKRTGEKVFLECVQDMDHENMFWYRQDPGLGLRLIYFSYDVKMKEKGDIPEGYSVSREKKERFSLILESASTNQTSMYLCASSFSAGLSGNTIYFGEGSWLTVV.